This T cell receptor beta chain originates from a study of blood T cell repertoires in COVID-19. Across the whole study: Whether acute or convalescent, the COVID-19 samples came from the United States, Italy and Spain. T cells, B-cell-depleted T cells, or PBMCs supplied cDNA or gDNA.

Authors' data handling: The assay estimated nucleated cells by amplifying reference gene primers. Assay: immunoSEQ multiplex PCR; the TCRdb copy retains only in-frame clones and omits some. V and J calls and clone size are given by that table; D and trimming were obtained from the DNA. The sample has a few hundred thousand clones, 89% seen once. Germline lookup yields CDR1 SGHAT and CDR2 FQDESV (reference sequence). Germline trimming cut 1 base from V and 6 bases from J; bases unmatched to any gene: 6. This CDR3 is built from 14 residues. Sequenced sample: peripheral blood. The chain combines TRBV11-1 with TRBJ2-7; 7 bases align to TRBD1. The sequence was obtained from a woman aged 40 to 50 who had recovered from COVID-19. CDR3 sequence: CASSLVGAGGEQYF. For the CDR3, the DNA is TGTGCCAGCAGCTTAGTAGGCGCAGGGGGCGAGCAGTACTTC.